The 15 T cell receptor beta chains below were found in one sample sequenced in a study of identical twins. TCRdb re-analysed the 5' RACE reads in MiXCR, keeping a single row per CDR3 protein. The data show about 340,000 distinct CDR3 sequences, about 12% seen once. These same records also appear under a second study, on yellow fever vaccine responses in identical twins.

Specimen: CD8+ T cells sorted from blood. These TCRs come from a woman aged 18-29 years in good health.

The chain joins TRBV10-2 to TRBJ1-5, with TRBD1 as a possible D gene (6 bases). The CDR3 sequence is 14 residues long. Per the germline V gene, CDR1 is WSHSY and CDR2 is SAAADI. Trimming removed 6 bases from V and 2 bases from J, with 11 bases in between. CDR3 sequence: CASSNRVGNQPQHF. The CDR3 DNA reads TGCGCCAGCAGCAACAGGGTGGGCAATCAGCCCCAGCATTTT.

There are many counts of this clonotype. The V and J genes are TRBV7-2 and TRBJ2-1; weak D call: TRBD2 (5 bases). V dropped 4 bases and J dropped 3 bases, with 13 bases sitting between them. CDR1 is SGHTA, CDR2 FQGNSA, per germline. This CDR3 is built from 15 residues. The CDR3 here is CASSSLAADYNEQFF. The CDR3 nucleotides read TGTGCCAGCAGCTCATTAGCAGCGGACTACAATGAGCAGTTCTTC.

The chain carries TRBV28 and TRBJ2-3; tentatively, D is TRBD1 (6 bases). This CDR3 has 15 amino acids. Trimming stripped 6 bases from V and 1 base from J, with 14 bases between. Looked up from germline, CDR1 is MDHEN and CDR2 is SYDVKM. The CDR3 DNA reads TGTGCCAGCAGAAAACAGGGTAGGCGCACAGATACGCAGTATTTT. Its translation is CASRKQGRRTDTQYF. Looking up the rest from reference TRBV28 and TRBJ2-3 gives the full variable domain: DVKVTQSSRYLVKRTGEKVFLECVQDMDHENMFWYRQDPGLGLRLIYFSYDVKMKEKGDIPEGYSVSREKKERFSLILESASTNQTSMYLCASRKQGRRTDTQYFGPGTRLTVL.

The V call is TRBV6-5, the J call TRBJ2-2; D is unclear. Germline values: CDR1 MNHEY, CDR2 SVGAGI. This CDR3 comprises 15 residues. V was shortened by 4 bases and J by 6 bases, with 15 bases between the two germline ends. This chain's CDR3 is CASSSAPAAAGELFF. Written as DNA, the CDR3 is TGTGCCAGCAGTTCCGCACCAGCTGCAGCCGGGGAGCTGTTTTTT.

The J gene is TRBJ2-3, the V gene TRBV25-1; D gene uncertain. CDR3 length: 12 residues. The germline V gene has CDR1 MGHDK and CDR2 SYGVNS. Trimming removed 10 bases at V and 2 bases at J, with 10 bases between. This chain's CDR3 is CATGEPTDTQYF. The DNA of the CDR3 is TGTGCCACCGGAGAACCCACAGATACGCAGTATTTT.

This clonotype has only a few counts. The V and J genes are TRBV15 and TRBJ2-5; 7 nucleotides align to TRBD2. V lost 0 bases to trimming and J lost 0 bases; unmatched junction nucleotides: 4. Germline V CDR1 and CDR2: LNHNV, YYDKDF (reference sequence). The CDR3 sequence is 16 residues long. CDR3 bases: TGTGCCACCAGCAGAGATAGCGGGCGGAACCAAGAGACCCAGTACTTC. It is translated as CATSRDSGRNQETQYF.

The chain carries TRBV6-6 and TRBJ2-3, with 7 positions matching TRBD2. Germline V CDR1 and CDR2: MNHNY, SVGAGI (reference sequence). With 9 bases clipped from V and 4 bases from J, the junction kept 4 bases outside the gene matches. The CDR3 totals 12 residues. DNA for the CDR3: TGTGCCAGTGGGGGGGAAGCAGATACGCAGTATTTT. Translating it yields CASGGEADTQYF.

In this sample, this clonotype turned up many times. The chain employs TRBV7-8 and TRBJ2-5; D not certain. V was cut by 7 bases and J by 2 bases, with 17 bases left in between. Looked up from germline, CDR1 is SGHVS and CDR2 is FQNEAQ. The CDR3 length is 15 residues. CDR3 region: CASTPKGPDQETQYF. CDR3 DNA: TGTGCCAGCACCCCGAAGGGCCCGGATCAAGAGACCCAGTACTTC.

The chain couples TRBV6-1 to TRBJ2-1; TRBD1 is a possible D gene (5 bases). The germline V gene has CDR1 MNHNS and CDR2 SASEGT. The CDR3 has 11 residues. Deletions cut 2 bases from V and 13 bases from J, with 9 bases between. The CDR3 here is CASSEQGRQFF. In DNA, the CDR3 is TGTGCCAGCAGTGAACAGGGTAGACAGTTCTTC.

V is TRBV5-1 and J is TRBJ2-2; tentatively, D is TRBD1 or TRBD2 (5 bases each). Looked up from germline, CDR1 is SGHRS and CDR2 is YFSETQ. The V end was cut by 2 bases, the J end by 3 bases, with 23 bases between. This CDR3 is 19 amino acids long. The CDR3 region has the DNA TGCGCCAGCAGCTTTGGGGATTGGGGACGTTTGACGTACACCGGGGAGCTGTTTTTT. Its translation is CASSFGDWGRLTYTGELFF.

The chain carries TRBV18 and TRBJ2-7, with 10 bases aligning to TRBD2. The ends lost 5 bases at V and 7 bases at J; junction bases unmatched: 8. The CDR3 spans 14 residues. Per the germline V gene, CDR1 is KGHSH and CDR2 is LQKENI. In DNA form, the CDR3 reads TGTGCCAGCTCAAGAGCGGGAGGGCCTGCGGAGCAGTACTTC. Translation gives CASSRAGGPAEQYF.

This clonotype was observed a handful of times. This chain links TRBV5-6 with TRBJ2-7, with 11 positions matching TRBD2. Per germline, CDR1 SGHDT and CDR2 YYEEEE. This CDR3 spans 14 amino acids. The junction had 4 bases not matched to a gene; V was cut back by 3 bases and J by 5 bases. As DNA, the CDR3 is TGTGCCAGCAGCTCGGGACTAGCGGTAGACGAGCAGTACTTC. Residues: CASSSGLAVDEQYF.

There are a few counts of this clonotype. The chain is built from TRBV12-3 or TRBV12-4 and TRBJ2-7; D could derive from TRBD1 or TRBD2 (6 bases each). The CDR3 loop spans 14 amino acids. Trimming removed 8 bases from V and 7 bases from J, with 21 bases in between. The CDR3: CASASGDSHREQYF. The DNA for the CDR3 is TGTGCCAGCGCCTCAGGGGACTCCCATAGGGAGCAGTACTTC.

This clonotype was counted only a few times. V is TRBV6-1 and J is TRBJ2-7; no definite D call. CDR1 MNHNS and CDR2 SASEGT come from the germline V gene. The V gene lost 2 bases and the J gene lost 5 bases, with 4 bases spanning the gap. CDR3 length: 11 residues. The CDR3 bases are TGTGCCAGCAGTGAATTTCACGAGCAGTACGTC. As protein: CASSEFHEQYV.

The CDR3 nucleotides read TGTGCCAGCAGCGCAGGGTCGGGCTTGAGCTCCTACAATGAGCAGTTCTTC. It yields the protein CASSAGSGLSSYNEQFF. V and J are TRBV9 and TRBJ2-1; perhaps TRBD1 as D (5 bases). Germline CDR1 is SGDLS and CDR2 is YYNGEE. Deletions cut 3 bases from V and 0 bases from J, with 16 bases between. CDR3 length: 17 residues.